The 9 T cell receptor beta chains below come from one sample, sequenced in a study of blood T cell repertoires in COVID-19. The table came from immunoSEQ multiplex PCR; TCRdb's copy has only in-frame clones and leaves some out. The data contain some 210,000 clones, roughly 81% of them singletons. Sequencing was carried out using peripheral blood. Receptor source: a woman in her 50s with active or convalescent COVID-19.

This rearrangement joins TRBV6-4 to TRBJ1-1; no clear D. Trimming left V 2 bases short and J 5 bases short, with 9 bases between. Germline V gives CDR1 MRHNA, CDR2 SNTAGT. This CDR3 has 13 residues. This CDR3 reads CASSDRAETEAFF. For the CDR3, the DNA is TGTGCCAGCAGTGACCGCGCTGAGACTGAAGCTTTCTTT.

This chain uses TRBV27 with TRBJ2-2; possible D gene TRBD2, 6 bases. The CDR3 has 14 amino acids. CDR1 is MNHEY and CDR2 is SMNVEV in the germline V gene (reference sequence). V lost 3 bases and J 7 bases, leaving 12 bases between the germline ends. As DNA, the CDR3 is TGTGCCAGCAGTTTCAGGTTCGGGGGCGGGGAGCTGTTTTTT. Translation gives CASSFRFGGGELFF.

This clone was observed a few times. The CDR3 loop is CASNMGLSTEAFF. In DNA form, the CDR3 reads TGTGCCAGCAATATGGGACTAAGCACTGAAGCTTTCTTT. The chain recombines TRBV2 with TRBJ1-1, with TRBD1 as a possible D gene (5 bases). This CDR3 is built from 13 residues. V gave up 7 bases and J gave up 4 bases, with 13 bases separating them. CDR1 is SNHLY and CDR2 is FYNNEI in the germline V gene.

J is TRBJ1-2 and V is TRBV9; D gene unclear. The V end was cut by 4 bases, the J end by 5 bases, with 15 bases between. Germline V gives CDR1 SGDLS, CDR2 YYNGEE. The CDR3 is 14 residues long. The CDR3 DNA reads as TGTGCCAGCAGCTCCCGTCCGGGAGGATATGGCTACACCTTC. This gives the protein CASSSRPGGYGYTF. Full variable domain (remainder filled in from reference TRBV9 and TRBJ1-2): DSGVTQTPKHLITATGQRVTLRCSPRSGDLSVYWYQQSLDQGLQFLIQYYNGEERAKGNILERFSAQQFPDLHSELNLSSLELGDSALYFCASSSRPGGYGYTFGSGTRLTVV.

This clone has a handful of counts. V usage is TRBV18 and J usage is TRBJ1-1, with D maybe TRBD1 (5 bases). CDR1 and CDR2 from the germline V gene are KGHSH and LQKENI. CDR3 length: 12 amino acids. V lost 11 bases to trimming and J lost 8 bases, with 18 bases between them. The DNA of the CDR3 is TGTGCCGTCGGAGATCAGGGTTTCGAAGCTTTCTTT. Translation gives CAVGDQGFEAFF. The full variable domain, rest sourced from reference TRBV18 and TRBJ1-1, is NAGVMQNPRHLVRRRGQEARLRCSPMKGHSHVYWYRQLPEEGLKFMVYLQKENIIDESGMPKERFSAEFPKEGPSILRIQQVVRGDSAAYFCAVGDQGFEAFFGQGTRLTVV.

This chain's CDR3 is CASSEVLRGEQYF. The CDR3 nucleotides are TGTGCCAGCAGTGAAGTCCTCAGGGGCGAGCAGTACTTC. The genes are TRBV6-1 and TRBJ2-7, with D tentatively TRBD1 (6 bases). This CDR3 is 13 amino acids long. CDR1 and CDR2 (germline): MNHNS, SASEGT. V dropped 1 base and J dropped 6 bases, with 10 bases sitting between them.

The chain links TRBV5-1 to TRBJ2-1, with D tentatively TRBD1 (6 bases). Germline-derived CDR1 and CDR2 are SGHRS and YFSETQ. Trimming left V 4 bases short and J 9 bases short, with 17 bases between. The CDR3 consists of 14 residues. The CDR3 region is CASSVDSRGGEQFF. As DNA, the CDR3 is TGCGCCAGCAGCGTTGACTCCAGAGGGGGTGAGCAGTTCTTC.

The chain carries TRBV5-6 and TRBJ1-6, with D maybe TRBD1 (5 bases). CDR1 SGHDT and CDR2 YYEEEE come from the germline V gene. Trimming pared 0 bases from V and 2 bases from J, leaving 9 bases between. The CDR3 is made up of 16 amino acids. The CDR3 DNA reads as TGTGCCAGCAGCTTGGGTGGGGCGACCTATAATTCACCCCTCCACTTT. Protein: CASSLGGATYNSPLHF.

This chain uses TRBV6-5 with TRBJ2-1; no reliable D call. V was shortened by 0 bases and J by 8 bases, with 11 bases between the two germline ends. This CDR3 region has 14 residues. Germline V gene sequence: CDR1 MNHEY, CDR2 SVGAGI. The CDR3 sequence is CASSYSINRDEQFF. The CDR3 DNA sequence: TGTGCCAGCAGTTACTCTATTAACAGAGATGAGCAGTTCTTC.